This T cell receptor beta chain originates from a study of regulatory T cells in long-lasting Graves disease. Sequencing libraries for TCR beta were prepared with iRepertoire HTBI primers and Arm-PCR of CDR3 regions. Original methodology: Identified across the samples were around 62 TRBV segments and over 11 TRBJ segments. TCRdb independently ran MiXCR on the multiplex PCR reads; one entry per CDR3 protein. For this entry, the V and J calls and clone size follow TCRdb and not the study's own pipeline. The table shows around 400,000 distinct CDR3 sequences, with roughly 21% occurring only once. Time point here: persistent/refractory GD, antithyroid drugs over 5 years with positive TRAb. TCR sequences were obtained from RNA taken from PBMCs. Study conclusions and caveats: TRBV28, TRBJ1-2 and TRBJ2-5 were segments that persistent disease favored.

Germline V gene sequence: CDR1 MNHEY, CDR2 SVGAGI. The CDR3 is 15 residues long. Trimming at V came to 4 bases and at J to 0 bases, leaving 5 bases not matched to a gene. This clonotype was observed many times. Its matching antigen is unknown. The receptor was derived from a female donor with Graves disease. The chain is built from TRBV6-5 and TRBJ2-7, with 8 bases that match TRBD1. Material: peripheral blood mononuclear cells (PBMCs), obtained when the disease was refractory, from a patient treated with antithyroid drugs. The CDR3 sequence is CASSFRTGPSYEQYF. DNA for the CDR3: TGTGCCAGCAGTTTTCGGACAGGGCCCTCCTACGAGCAGTACTTC.